Below, 23 T cell receptor beta chains from the same sample are listed, as sequenced in a study of Graves' ophthalmopathy and Graves' hyperthyroidism. CDR3 regions of TCR beta were amplified from RNA transcripts. Second-round multiplex PCR followed a first-round RT-PCR using HTBI primers. TCRdb recomputed calls from the multiplex PCR reads with MiXCR, one row per CDR3 protein. The data show 150,000 to 200,000 distinct CDR3 sequences, around two fifths seen once. Sequences were obtained from peripheral blood. The origin of the receptors is a man younger than 45 with Graves' ophthalmopathy.

This rearrangement joins TRBV27 to TRBJ2-7, with unresolved D. The CDR3 is 14 amino acids. The germline gives CDR1 MNHEY, CDR2 SMNVEV (reference sequence). V lost 9 bases, J lost 1 base, and 16 bases lay in between. Here the CDR3 DNA reads TGTGCCAGTGGCCCCACCGGAAGGTCCTACGAGCAGTACTTC. Amino acid sequence: CASGPTGRSYEQYF.

The genes are TRBV29-1 and TRBJ1-1; possibly TRBD1 for D (6 bases). V shed 7 bases and J shed 0 bases, with 12 bases lying between them. CDR1 is SQVTM, CDR2 ANQGSEA, per germline. CDR3 length equals 13 residues. The CDR3 region has the DNA TGCAGCGGACAAGGACAGATGAACACTGAAGCTTTCTTT. Protein: CSGQGQMNTEAFF.

V usage is TRBV7-2 and J usage is TRBJ2-5; 7 nucleotides agree with TRBD1. The V segment lost 3 bases and the J segment 1 base; nucleotides outside the gene matches: 5. Looked up from germline, CDR1 is SGHTA and CDR2 is FQGNSA. The CDR3 length is 15 residues. The CDR3 region is CASSFLTGPQETQYF. Written as DNA, the CDR3 is TGTGCCAGCAGCTTTCTGACAGGGCCCCAAGAGACCCAGTACTTC. The full variable domain, its missing parts supplied by reference TRBV7-2 and TRBJ2-5, is GAGVSQSPSNKVTEKGKDVELRCDPISGHTALYWYRQSLGQGLEFLIYFQGNSAPDKSGLPSDRFSAERTGGSVSTLTIQRTQQEDSAVYLCASSFLTGPQETQYFGPGTRLLVL.

This clonotype was detected many times. The chain uses TRBV4-3 and TRBJ2-7; D is unclear. This CDR3 spans 13 amino acids. With 0 bases removed from V and 9 bases from J, the gap between germline ends came to 12 bases. The germline V gene has CDR1 LGHNA and CDR2 YSLEER. DNA for the CDR3: TGCGCCAGCAGCCAAGATGTATGGGGTTGGCAGTACTTC. Translated, it gives CASSQDVWGWQYF.

The CDR3 DNA sequence: TGTGCCAGCAGCTTCGAGTTGGGGGTAGTTCCGGTCGAGCAGTACTTC. This translates into CASSFELGVVPVEQYF. The rearrangement joins TRBV11-2 to TRBJ2-7; perhaps D is TRBD1 or TRBD2 (5 bases each). Germline-derived CDR1 and CDR2 are SGHAT and FQNNGV. This CDR3 is built from 16 residues. The V end was cut by 3 bases, the J end by 6 bases, with 21 bases between. Filled out from reference TRBV11-2 and TRBJ2-7, the complete variable domain reads EAGVAQSPRYKIIEKRQSVAFWCNPISGHATLYWYQQILGQGPKLLIQFQNNGVVDDSQLPKDRFSAERLKGVDSTLKIQPAKLEDSAVYLCASSFELGVVPVEQYFGPGTRLTVT.

At least ten counts were recorded for this clonotype. The chain has TRBV28 and TRBJ2-5, with D possibly being TRBD1 or TRBD2 (5 bases each). The germline V gene has CDR1 MDHEN and CDR2 SYDVKM. The CDR3 runs 17 residues. V was clipped by 5 bases and J by 1 base, with 20 bases between them. CDR3 loop: CASSLIQRDGFQETQYF. Here the CDR3 DNA reads TGTGCCAGCAGTCTAATCCAGAGGGACGGTTTCCAAGAGACCCAGTACTTC. Complete variable domain (other parts from reference TRBV28 and TRBJ2-5): DVKVTQSSRYLVKRTGEKVFLECVQDMDHENMFWYRQDPGLGLRLIYFSYDVKMKEKGDIPEGYSVSREKKERFSLILESASTNQTSMYLCASSLIQRDGFQETQYFGPGTRLLVL.

The chain employs TRBV6-2 or TRBV6-3 and TRBJ2-2; no reliable D call. The germline gives CDR1 MNHEY, CDR2 SVGEGT. The CDR3 has 14 residues. Between the trimmed V and J ends, which lost 4 bases and 6 bases, there was a span of 12 bases. This CDR3 is CASSFYGPSGELFF. CDR3 DNA: TGTGCCAGCAGTTTCTATGGTCCTTCCGGGGAGCTGTTTTTT.

This clonotype appeared many times. The genes are TRBV6-2 or TRBV6-3 and TRBJ1-2, with D perhaps matching TRBD1 (5 bases). This CDR3 has 14 residues. Germline lookup yields CDR1 MNHEY and CDR2 SVGEGT. The ends were cut back, 2 bases at V and 8 bases at J, with 15 bases in the middle. The CDR3 region has the DNA TGTGCCAGCAGTTACGACGAGGGGAGACGGGGCTACACCTTC. It translates to CASSYDEGRRGYTF.

This clonotype was observed many times. This chain joins TRBV28 and TRBJ1-6; TRBD1 agrees at 7 bases. J was trimmed by 0 bases and V by 6 bases; bases with no gene match: 8. This CDR3 spans 17 amino acids. Germline loops: CDR1 MDHEN, CDR2 SYDVKM. The CDR3 region is CASSRQGKLSYNSPLHF. CDR3 sequence (DNA): TGTGCCAGCAGCCGACAGGGCAAGCTCTCCTATAATTCACCCCTCCACTTT.

J is TRBJ1-6 and V is TRBV30, with D possibly TRBD1 on 5 matching bases. V was cut by 5 bases and J by 10 bases, with 12 bases left in between. The germline V gene encodes CDR1 GTSNPN and CDR2 SVGIG (reference sequence). This CDR3 has 12 residues. CDR3: CAWEGAGSPLHF. CDR3 in DNA: TGTGCCTGGGAAGGGGCCGGATCACCCCTCCACTTT.

This clonotype was observed many times. This chain connects TRBV20-1 to TRBJ2-5; no clear D gene. Trimming removed 3 bases from V and 1 base from J, with 6 bases in between. The CDR3 runs to 12 residues. Germline V gene sequence: CDR1 DFQATT, CDR2 SNEGSKA (reference sequence). CDR3 in DNA: TGCAGTGCTAGCGGGCCCCAAGAGACCCAGTACTTC. It yields the protein CSASGPQETQYF.

This clonotype was counted many times. The V gene is TRBV7-8, the J gene TRBJ1-5; no clear D. CDR3 length: 18 amino acids. Per germline, CDR1 SGHVS and CDR2 FQNEAQ. V lost 0 bases, J lost 3 bases, and 18 bases lay in between. The CDR3 sequence is CASSLATLYAGDNQPQHF. As DNA, the CDR3 is TGTGCCAGCAGCTTAGCGACGTTATACGCAGGTGACAATCAGCCCCAGCATTTT.

In its sample, this clonotype was seen many times. The rearrangement links TRBV12-3 or TRBV12-4 to TRBJ1-5; 7 nucleotides match TRBD1. The length of the CDR3 is 14 residues. Trimming at V came to 6 bases and at J to 2 bases, leaving 4 bases not matched to a gene. In DNA, the CDR3 is TGTGCCAGCAGGACAGGGATTGGCAATCAGCCCCAGCATTTT. It is translated as CASRTGIGNQPQHF.

The table lists this clonotype with many counts. V and J are TRBV5-1 and TRBJ1-6, with D tentatively TRBD1 (5 bases). V lost 4 bases and J lost 6, with 14 bases in between. Germline V gene lookup returns CDR1 SGHRS and CDR2 YFSETQ. The CDR3 covers 15 residues. The CDR3 nucleotides read TGCGCCAGCAGCGAGAGGGACGGATTTAATTCACCCCTCCACTTT. This gives the protein CASSERDGFNSPLHF.

The gene calls are TRBV6-1 and TRBJ1-1; TRBD1 is a possible D gene (6 bases). Germline V gives CDR1 MNHNS, CDR2 SASEGT. V lost 4 bases and J 3 bases, leaving 12 bases between the germline ends. The CDR3 has 14 residues. CDR3 sequence reads: CASSALPGDTEAFF. The CDR3 coding sequence is TGTGCCAGCAGTGCTTTACCAGGGGACACTGAAGCTTTCTTT.

CDR3 residues: CASRQGLAAYYEQYF. In nucleotides, the CDR3 is TGTGCCAGCAGACAGGGACTAGCGGCGTACTACGAGCAGTACTTC. The chain uses TRBV12-3 or TRBV12-4 and TRBJ2-7; 11 nucleotides align to TRBD2. The CDR3 runs 15 residues. V was clipped by 6 bases and J by 3 bases; unmatched bases: 7.

J is TRBJ2-5 and V is TRBV9; no clear D. This CDR3 is 14 amino acids long. The germline V and J ends were trimmed by 0 bases and 4 bases, with 10 bases remaining between them. Germline CDR1 SGDLS, CDR2 YYNGEE. The CDR3 nucleotides read TGTGCCAGCAGCGTAGCGGGTGTGGGAGAGACCCAGTACTTC. It yields the protein CASSVAGVGETQYF.

This chain joins TRBV12-3 or TRBV12-4 and TRBJ2-2; tentatively, D is TRBD2 (6 bases). V gave up 6 bases and J gave up 7 bases, with 15 bases separating them. This CDR3 has 14 residues. This CDR3 reads CASSFRRAHGELFF. CDR3 in DNA: TGTGCCAGCAGCTTCCGGAGGGCCCACGGGGAGCTGTTTTTT.

This clonotype was seen repeatedly, ten times or more. The chain couples TRBV3-1 to TRBJ1-1; D is perhaps TRBD1 (6 bases). V dropped 4 bases and J dropped 4 bases, with 10 bases sitting between them. This CDR3 spans 13 amino acids. Germline values: CDR1 LGHDT, CDR2 YNNKEL (reference sequence). The CDR3 region is CASSPPGATEAFF. The CDR3 nucleotides read TGTGCCAGCAGCCCCCCGGGGGCCACTGAAGCTTTCTTT.

The chain couples TRBV28 to TRBJ2-7; the match to TRBD1 covers 7 bases. Losses at the gene ends were 5 bases for V and 0 bases for J; bases not matched to a gene: 10. This CDR3 is built from 16 residues. Germline CDR1 and CDR2: MDHEN and SYDVKM. The CDR3 sequence is CASSPRWGQSSYEQYF. DNA of the CDR3: TGTGCCAGCAGTCCCAGGTGGGGACAGAGCTCCTACGAGCAGTACTTC.

The chain carries TRBV28 and TRBJ2-7; D possibly corresponds to TRBD2 (5 bases). Germline loops: CDR1 MDHEN, CDR2 SYDVKM. V lost 7 bases, J lost 1 base, and 14 bases lay in between. There are 14 residues in the CDR3. CDR3 sequence: CASKGAWGSYEQYF. The CDR3 DNA reads as TGTGCCAGCAAGGGAGCGTGGGGTTCCTACGAGCAGTACTTC.

The gene calls are TRBV13 and TRBJ2-7; D perhaps matches TRBD2 (6 bases). Germline assignment: CDR1 PRHDT and CDR2 FYEKMQ (reference sequence). The CDR3 extends over 16 amino acids. Trimming pared 1 base from V and 1 base from J, leaving 14 bases between. The CDR3 DNA sequence: TGTGCCAGCAGCTTAGCGTTTCGGGACTCTTCCTACGAGCAGTACTTC. Protein: CASSLAFRDSSYEQYF.

This chain connects TRBV6-1 to TRBJ1-5; weak D call: TRBD1 (6 bases). V dropped 3 bases and J dropped 6 bases, with 12 bases sitting between them. The CDR3 has 14 residues. From germline, CDR1 is MNHNS and CDR2 SASEGT. CDR3 sequence: CASSDDRIPQPQHF. DNA for the CDR3: TGTGCCAGCAGTGACGACAGGATTCCTCAGCCCCAGCATTTT.